The source of this TCR beta chain is a study of CD8+ T cells in alopecia areata. Study-level information: Tofacitinib treatment spanned 6 to 18 months, with 6 months off drug afterward.

Specified treatment: oral pan-JAK inhibitor, 5-10 mg twice daily. In alopecia areata patients, both lesional scalp punch biopsies and peripheral blood were collected. The CDR3 is 13 residues long. V lost 2 bases and J 1 base, leaving 2 bases between the germline ends. CDR1 and CDR2 (germline): MRHNA, SNTAGT. Extracted RNA was reverse transcribed, and the resulting cDNA served as sequencing template. Data came from immunoSEQ multiplex PCR; TCRdb stores just in-frame clones and leaves some out. This sample carries more than 90,000 clones, about 58% of them seen once, and the ten largest clones take roughly a sixth.

Source: CD8+ T cells sorted from blood, taken at week 4, from a patient treated with tofacitinib. This TCR came from a human donor with alopecia areata. This chain joins TRBV6-4 and TRBJ2-2, with D uncertain. The CDR3 DNA is TGTGCCAGCAGTGACGGGAACACCGGGGAGCTGTTTTTT. Protein sequence: CASSDGNTGELFF.